This T cell receptor beta chain was recovered during a study of blood T cell repertoires in COVID-19. Study-wide context: T cells, B-cell-depleted T cells, or PBMCs supplied cDNA or gDNA.

Participants came from about two dozen US areas, aged roughly 18 to 89 years. For recovered donors of Cohort 3, there were two negative PCRs, clearance, or symptom resolution. Sequencing used immunoSEQ multiplex PCR; TCRdb keeps in-frame clones, though not all of them. The sample holds hundreds of thousands of clones, less than 90% seen once. Germline V gene lookup returns CDR1 LGHDT and CDR2 YNNKEL (reference sequence). This CDR3 is 15 amino acids long. With 2 bases removed from V and 6 bases from J, the gap between germline ends came to 13 bases. The V call is TRBV3-1 (or the pseudogene TRBV3-2), the J call TRBJ1-4; D possibly corresponds to TRBD1 (5 bases). Sequencing input: PBMCs or T cells enriched from blood (not recorded which). This clonotype originated in a woman under 40 who had recovered from COVID-19. The CDR3 region is CASSQSVSGDEKLFF. The CDR3 DNA sequence: TGTGCCAGCAGCCAATCCGTATCGGGGGATGAAAAACTGTTTTTT.